This T cell receptor (beta chain) was sequenced during a study of human T cells and chemical hapten exposure. As processed by the authors: Individual samples carried between roughly 23,224 and 700,000 TCRs, with some 100,000 as the median. TCRdb reprocessed the RACE reads with MiXCR, giving one entry per CDR3 protein. Clone size and V and J calls follow TCRdb, not the original study. Here the sample spans tens of thousands of distinct CDR3 sequences, 9.8% being singletons. This CDR3 is 13 amino acids long. V was cut by 6 bases and J by 1 base, with 12 bases left in between. CDR1 is SQVTM, CDR2 ANQGSEA, per germline. Time point defined: patch test 1, 2 weeks after DPC sensitization. Treatment reported: therapeutic diphenylcyclopropenone sensitization with weekly scalp DPC. Donors, patients with alopecia ranging from 18 to 70 years old and judged suitable for DPC, provided samples. Ten or more counts support this clonotype.

The chain has TRBV29-1 and TRBJ1-1, with a weak D call TRBD1 (5 bases). This receptor was taken from a woman aged 40-49 years with alopecia areata. Some clones in this sample may be carry-over from other donors' samples. The sequencing here drew on whole blood, taken in connection with sensitization to the hapten diphenylcyclopropenone (DPC). The CDR3 here is CSVRQSSNTEAFF. CDR3 in DNA: TGCAGCGTGCGACAGAGCTCGAACACTGAAGCTTTCTTT.